A selection of T cell receptor beta chains follows, all from one sample in a study of blood T cell repertoires in COVID-19. Clones were sequenced by immunoSEQ multiplex PCR, and TCRdb holds only the in-frame ones, with some missing. The sample has a few hundred thousand clones; approximately 84% are singletons. Sequenced material: PBMCs or T cells enriched from blood (not recorded which). The receptors here all came from a middle-aged man who had recovered from COVID-19. CDR3s include the opening cysteine and the closing phenylalanine or tryptophan. D genes are given only for firm matches. The size of a clone is reported for some rows only, either as once, few or many, or as a class for expanded clones.

v_gene	j_gene	abundance	d_gene	CDR3aa	CDR3nt
TRBV9	TRBJ1-4	.	.	CASSARFFDEKLFF	TGTGCCAGCAGCGCTAGGTTCTTCGATGAAAAACTGTTTTTT
TRBV6-1	TRBJ1-5	.	.	CASSDIGNQPQHF	TGTGCCAGCAGTGATATCGGGAATCAGCCCCAGCATTTT
TRBV18	TRBJ2-1	.	.	CASSPTWGGRYNEQFF	TGTGCCAGCTCACCGACCTGGGGGGGCAGGTACAATGAGCAGTTCTTC
TRBV13	TRBJ2-3	.	TRBD1	CASSIGTGGTDTQYF	TGTGCCAGCAGCATAGGGACAGGGGGCACAGATACGCAGTATTTT
TRBV27	TRBJ1-4	.	.	CASRGGWAHEKLFF	TGTGCCAGCAGGGGGGGTTGGGCGCATGAAAAACTGTTTTTT
TRBV6-5	TRBJ1-5	.	.	CASSRIGGNQPQHF	TGTGCCAGCAGTCGAATCGGGGGGAATCAGCCCCAGCATTTT
TRBV7-8	TRBJ2-7	once	.	CASSLAVAPEQYF	TGTGCCAGCAGCTTAGCCGTGGCTCCGGAGCAGTACTTC
TRBV5-4	TRBJ2-3	.	TRBD2	CASSLGLAGSRMITDTQYF	TGTGCCAGCAGCTTGGGACTAGCGGGAAGCAGGATGATCACAGATACGCAGTATTTT
TRBV10-1	TRBJ1-1	.	TRBD1	CASSEWTGKNTEAFF	TGCGCCAGCAGTGAGTGGACAGGAAAGAACACTGAAGCTTTCTTT
TRBV6-1	TRBJ2-3	.	.	CASSEGGTTADTQYF	TGTGCCAGCAGTGAAGGGGGCACGACAGCAGATACGCAGTATTTT
TRBV5-4	TRBJ2-3	.	TRBD2	CASSPEGLAGGSTRTDTQYF	TGTGCCAGCAGCCCCGAGGGACTAGCGGGGGGGAGTACAAGGACAGATACGCAGTATTTT
TRBV19	TRBJ2-1	.	TRBD2	CASTAPGLPRNEQFF	TGTGCCAGTACGGCTCCGGGACTACCGCGCAATGAGCAGTTCTTC
TRBV2	TRBJ2-5	.	TRBD2	CASSEGGRGETQYF	TGTGCCAGCAGTGAAGGTGGGAGGGGAGAGACCCAGTACTTC
TRBV6-5	TRBJ1-1	once	TRBD1	CASSRYRGAPEAFF	TGTGCCAGCAGCCGATACAGGGGAGCCCCTGAAGCTTTCTTT
TRBV3-1/TRBV3-2	TRBJ1-2	.	TRBD1	CASRGDRAIYGYTF	TGTGCCAGCAGAGGCGACAGGGCCATCTATGGCTACACCTTC
TRBV7-3	TRBJ2-2	.	.	CASSLSGNTGELFF	TGTGCCAGCAGCTTAAGCGGGAACACCGGGGAGCTGTTTTTT
TRBV12-3/TRBV12-4	TRBJ2-2	.	.	CASESSNTGELFF	TGTGCCAGTGAGTCCTCGAACACCGGGGAGCTGTTTTTT